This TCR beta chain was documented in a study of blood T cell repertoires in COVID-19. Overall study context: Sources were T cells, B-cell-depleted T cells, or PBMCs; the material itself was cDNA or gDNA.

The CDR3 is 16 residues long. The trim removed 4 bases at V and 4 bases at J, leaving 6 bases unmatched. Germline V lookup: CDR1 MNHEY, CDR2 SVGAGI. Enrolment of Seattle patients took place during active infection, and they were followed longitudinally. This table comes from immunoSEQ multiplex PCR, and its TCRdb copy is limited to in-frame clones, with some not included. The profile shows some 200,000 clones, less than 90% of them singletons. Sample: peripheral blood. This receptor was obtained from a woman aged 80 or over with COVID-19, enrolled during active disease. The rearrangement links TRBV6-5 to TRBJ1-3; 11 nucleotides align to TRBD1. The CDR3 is CASSSGQGAQGNTIYF. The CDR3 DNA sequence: TGTGCCAGCAGTTCAGGACAGGGGGCGCAGGGAAACACCATATATTTT.